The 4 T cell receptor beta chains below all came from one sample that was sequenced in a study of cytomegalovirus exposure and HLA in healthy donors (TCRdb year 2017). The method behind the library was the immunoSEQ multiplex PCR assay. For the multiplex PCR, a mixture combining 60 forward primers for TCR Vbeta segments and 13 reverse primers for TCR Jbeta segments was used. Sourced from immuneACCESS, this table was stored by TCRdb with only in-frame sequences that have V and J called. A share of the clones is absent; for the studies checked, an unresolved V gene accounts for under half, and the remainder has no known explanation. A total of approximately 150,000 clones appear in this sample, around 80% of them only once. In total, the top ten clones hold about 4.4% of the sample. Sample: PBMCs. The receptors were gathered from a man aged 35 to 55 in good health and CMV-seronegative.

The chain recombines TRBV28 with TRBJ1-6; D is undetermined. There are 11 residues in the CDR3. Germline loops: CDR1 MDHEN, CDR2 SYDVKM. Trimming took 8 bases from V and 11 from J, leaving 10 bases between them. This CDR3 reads CASCSTAPLHF. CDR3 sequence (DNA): TGTGCCAGCTGCTCAACGGCACCCCTCCACTTT.

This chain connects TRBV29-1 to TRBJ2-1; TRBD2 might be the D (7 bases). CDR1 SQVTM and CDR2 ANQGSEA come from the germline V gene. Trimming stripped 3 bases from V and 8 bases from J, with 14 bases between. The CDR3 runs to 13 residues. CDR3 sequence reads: CSVDMGRGHEQFF. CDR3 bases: TGCAGCGTTGATATGGGGCGGGGGCATGAGCAGTTCTTC.

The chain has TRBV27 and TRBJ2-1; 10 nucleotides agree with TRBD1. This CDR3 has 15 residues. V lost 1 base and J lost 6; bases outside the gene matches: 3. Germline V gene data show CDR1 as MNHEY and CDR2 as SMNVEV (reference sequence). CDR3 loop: CASSLWTGGRNEQFF. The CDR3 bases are TGTGCCAGCAGTTTATGGACAGGGGGACGCAATGAGCAGTTCTTC.

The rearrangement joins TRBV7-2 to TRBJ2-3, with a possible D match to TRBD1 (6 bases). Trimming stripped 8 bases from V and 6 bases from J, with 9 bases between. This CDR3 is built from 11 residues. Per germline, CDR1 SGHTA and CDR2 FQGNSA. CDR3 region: CASGGGDTQYF. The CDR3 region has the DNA TGTGCCAGCGGGGGCGGGGATACGCAGTATTTT. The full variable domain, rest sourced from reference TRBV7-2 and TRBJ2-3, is GAGVSQSPSNKVTEKGKDVELRCDPISGHTALYWYRQSLGQGLEFLIYFQGNSAPDKSGLPSDRFSAERTGGSVSTLTIQRTQQEDSAVYLCASGGGDTQYFGPGTRLTVL.